Listed here are 20 T cell receptor beta chains from one sample, sequenced in a study of blood T cell repertoires in COVID-19. Profiling relied on immunoSEQ multiplex PCR, and the TCRdb table lists in-frame clones only, not all of them. The table has about 150,000 clones, approximately 80% seen once. The sequenced sample was peripheral blood. The receptors come from a woman aged 45-65 years with acute or convalescent COVID-19.

The chain recombines TRBV18 with TRBJ1-6, with 10 bases lining up with TRBD1. The CDR3 sequence is 15 residues long. The V segment lost 3 bases and the J segment 8 bases; nucleotides outside the gene matches: 4. Germline V gives CDR1 KGHSH, CDR2 LQKENI. Here the CDR3 DNA reads TGTGCCAGCTCACCGTTGACAGGGGGCGATTCACCCCTCCACTTT. Protein sequence: CASSPLTGGDSPLHF.

The chain is built from TRBV5-1 and TRBJ2-2; TRBD1 might be the D (7 bases). CDR1 is SGHRS, CDR2 YFSETQ, per germline. The V end was cut by 4 bases, the J end by 11 bases, with 18 bases between. This CDR3 region has 14 residues. The CDR3 DNA follows: TGCGCCAGCAGCGACATACTCCAGGGGGGAGAGCTGTTTTTT. This gives the protein CASSDILQGGELFF.

The rearrangement uses TRBV5-4 and TRBJ2-7, with D possibly matching TRBD1 (7 bases). V dropped 4 bases and J dropped 3 bases, with 17 bases sitting between them. Germline V gene data show CDR1 as SGHNT and CDR2 as YYREEE (reference sequence). The CDR3 loop spans 15 amino acids. CDR3 region: CASSAGGTVVYEQYF. CDR3 bases: TGTGCCAGCAGCGCAGGAGGGACAGTCGTCTACGAGCAGTACTTC. The whole variable domain, filled in from reference TRBV5-4 and TRBJ2-7, reads ETGVTQSPTHLIKTRGQQVTLRCSSQSGHNTVSWYQQALGQGPQFIFQYYREEENGRGNFPPRFSGLQFPNYSSELNVNALELDDSALYLCASSAGGTVVYEQYFGPGTRLTVT.

Only a few counts were recorded for this clone. For the CDR3, the DNA is TGCGCCAGCAGCTTGGATCAGGGGCGAGCAGATACGCAGTATTTT. The encoded protein is CASSLDQGRADTQYF. This chain joins TRBV5-1 and TRBJ2-3; D might be TRBD1 (6 bases). Looked up from germline, CDR1 is SGHRS and CDR2 is YFSETQ. The length of the CDR3 is 15 residues. Trimming shortened V by 0 bases and J by 4 bases, and 12 bases separated the two germline ends.

This clone was seen only a few times. V gene TRBV6-5 combines with J gene TRBJ1-5; D possibly corresponds to TRBD1 (6 bases). The CDR3 totals 14 residues. The germline CDR1 and CDR2 sequences are MNHEY and SVGAGI. V lost 6 bases to trimming and J lost 5 bases, with 14 bases between them. The CDR3 nucleotides read TGTGCCAGCAGATCAGGGGAGGGGTATCAGCCCCAGCATTTT. It encodes CASRSGEGYQPQHF.

The chain is built from TRBV5-6 and TRBJ1-2; D may be TRBD1 (6 bases). CDR3 length: 13 residues. V shed 1 base and J shed 8 bases, with 12 bases lying between them. The V gene's germline CDR1 is SGHDT and CDR2 YYEEEE. The CDR3 sequence: CASSLRAGEGYTF. CDR3 DNA: TGTGCCAGCAGCTTGCGGGCAGGGGAGGGCTACACCTTC. Together with reference TRBV5-6 and TRBJ1-2, the CDR3 gives the full variable domain: DAGVTQSPTHLIKTRGQQVTLRCSPKSGHDTVSWYQQALGQGPQFIFQYYEEEERQRGNFPDRFSGHQFPNYSSELNVNALLLGDSALYLCASSLRAGEGYTFGSGTRLTVV.

V usage is TRBV4-2 and J usage is TRBJ1-4; D not certain. The V end lost 0 bases, the J end lost 5 bases, and 13 bases lay between the germline ends. From germline, CDR1 is LGHNA and CDR2 YNFKEQ. The CDR3 is 16 residues long. CDR3 in DNA: TGTGCCAGCAGCCAAGATCTGCAGGAACCGAATGAAAAACTGTTTTTT. Its translation is CASSQDLQEPNEKLFF.

The rearrangement uses TRBV6-2 or TRBV6-3 and TRBJ2-7, with a tentative D call TRBD1 (6 bases). From germline, CDR1 is MNHEY and CDR2 SVGEGT. Trimming took 7 bases from V and 3 from J, leaving 10 bases between them. There are 12 residues in the CDR3. The CDR3: CASNPQGYEQYF. The CDR3 coding sequence is TGTGCCAGCAACCCACAGGGCTACGAGCAGTACTTC.

The rearrangement links TRBV2 to TRBJ2-3; a possible D gene is TRBD2 (7 bases). Germline V gives CDR1 SNHLY, CDR2 FYNNEI. This CDR3 spans 14 amino acids. The V gene lost 8 bases and the J gene lost 2 bases, with 14 bases spanning the gap. The CDR3 protein is CASERGGSTDTQYF. The CDR3 nucleotides are TGTGCCAGCGAGAGGGGGGGGTCCACAGATACGCAGTATTTT. Full variable domain (remainder filled in from reference TRBV2 and TRBJ2-3): EPEVTQTPSHQVTQMGQEVILRCVPISNHLYFYWYRQILGQKVEFLVSFYNNEISEKSEIFDDQFSVERPDGSNFTLKIRSTKLEDSAMYFCASERGGSTDTQYFGPGTRLTVL.

The genes are TRBV3-1 (or the pseudogene TRBV3-2) and TRBJ1-1; D is possibly TRBD1 (5 bases). The germline gives CDR1 LGHDT, CDR2 YNNKEL (reference sequence). CDR3 size: 13 residues. Trimming pared 6 bases from V and 3 bases from J, leaving 11 bases between. The CDR3 loop is CASSLDSDTEAFF. The CDR3 DNA reads TGTGCCAGCAGTCTTGACAGTGACACTGAAGCTTTCTTT.

This chain joins TRBV7-3 and TRBJ1-6; 7 positions agree with TRBD1. There are 16 residues in the CDR3. The junction had 9 bases not matched to a gene; V was cut back by 5 bases and J by 5 bases. Germline CDR1 and CDR2: SGHTA and FQGTGA. DNA of the CDR3: TGTGCCAGCAGCCTGTATCCCGGGACAGATAATTCACCCCTCCACTTT. Encoded protein: CASSLYPGTDNSPLHF. Based on the CDR3 plus reference TRBV7-3 and TRBJ1-6, the full variable domain is GAGVSQTPSNKVTEKGKYVELRCDPISGHTALYWYRQSLGQGPEFLIYFQGTGAADDSGLPNDRFFAVRPEGSVSTLKIQRTERGDSAVYLCASSLYPGTDNSPLHFGNGTRLTVT.

V usage is TRBV19 and J usage is TRBJ1-1, with D uncertain. This CDR3 spans 14 amino acids. The ends were cut back, 8 bases at V and 1 base at J, with 14 bases in the middle. Germline CDR1 and CDR2: LNHDA and SQIVND (reference sequence). CDR3 amino acids: CASSLGFGNTEAFF. CDR3 nucleotides: TGTGCCAGTTCCCTCGGGTTTGGGAACACTGAAGCTTTCTTT. The full variable domain, rest sourced from reference TRBV19 and TRBJ1-1, is DGGITQSPKYLFRKEGQNVTLSCEQNLNHDAMYWYRQDPGQGLRLIYYSQIVNDFQKGDIAEGYSVSREKKESFPLTVTSAQKNPTAFYLCASSLGFGNTEAFFGQGTRLTVV.

The chain links TRBV5-4 to TRBJ2-5; a possible D gene is TRBD1 (5 bases). CDR3 length: 15 residues. Trimming stripped 7 bases from V and 2 bases from J, with 18 bases between. The germline V gene encodes CDR1 SGHNT and CDR2 YYREEE (reference sequence). Here the CDR3 reads CASRSAGSRQETQYF. CDR3 DNA: TGTGCCAGCCGGAGTGCAGGGTCGAGGCAAGAGACCCAGTACTTC.

The chain carries TRBV19 and TRBJ1-1; D perhaps matches TRBD1 (6 bases). Germline CDR1 reads LNHDA; CDR2 reads SQIVND (reference sequence). CDR3 length: 13 amino acids. V lost 5 bases to trimming and J lost 4 bases, with 11 bases between them. CDR3 in DNA: TGTGCCAGTAGTCTGCGACAGGCCACTGAAGCTTTCTTT. Its translation is CASSLRQATEAFF. Filled out from reference TRBV19 and TRBJ1-1, the complete variable domain reads DGGITQSPKYLFRKEGQNVTLSCEQNLNHDAMYWYRQDPGQGLRLIYYSQIVNDFQKGDIAEGYSVSREKKESFPLTVTSAQKNPTAFYLCASSLRQATEAFFGQGTRLTVV.

The chain has TRBV9 and TRBJ1-5, with 9 bases identical to TRBD1. This CDR3 region has 15 residues. J lost 6 bases, V lost 4 bases, and 8 bases had no gene match. CDR1 and CDR2 (germline): SGDLS, YYNGEE. The CDR3 DNA sequence: TGTGCCAGCAGCCAGGGAACAGGGGGCTCTCAGCCCCAGCATTTT. Protein product: CASSQGTGGSQPQHF.

The chain recombines TRBV6-5 with TRBJ1-2, with 8 positions matching TRBD1. The CDR3 has 12 residues. Trimming took 9 bases from V and 2 from J; bases not matched to a gene: 2. Germline assignment: CDR1 MNHEY and CDR2 SVGAGI. This CDR3 reads CARTGANYGYTF. The DNA for the CDR3 is TGTGCCAGGACAGGGGCAAACTATGGCTACACCTTC.

The chain couples TRBV5-1 to TRBJ2-7; TRBD1 matches at 9 bases. The CDR3 has 17 residues. V was clipped by 4 bases and J by 1 base; unmatched bases: 12. The germline V gene has CDR1 SGHRS and CDR2 YFSETQ. The CDR3 sequence is CASSGTGTGLASYEQYF. The CDR3 DNA reads as TGCGCCAGCAGCGGGACCGGGACAGGGCTTGCTTCCTACGAGCAGTACTTC.

The chain carries TRBV7-2 and TRBJ2-7; 9 bases align to TRBD2. J was trimmed by 2 bases and V by 1 base; bases with no gene match: 6. The CDR3 loop spans 16 amino acids. Germline values: CDR1 SGHTA, CDR2 FQGNSA. The CDR3 region is CASSLGAGGPPYEQYF. CDR3 sequence (DNA): TGTGCCAGCAGCTTAGGTGCGGGGGGGCCCCCCTACGAGCAGTACTTC.

This clone has at least ten counts. The chain carries TRBV28 and TRBJ2-1; D possibly corresponds to TRBD2 (5 bases). CDR3 length: 14 amino acids. The germline CDR1 and CDR2 sequences are MDHEN and SYDVKM. V lost 2 bases to trimming and J lost 9 bases, with 14 bases between them. DNA of the CDR3: TGTGCCAGCAGTTTAGAGGATTCACGGGGTGAGCAGTTCTTC. It codes for CASSLEDSRGEQFF.

V is TRBV12-5 and J is TRBJ1-3; D call uncertain. Germline CDR1 reads LGHNT; CDR2 reads FRNRAP. V was pared by 9 bases and J by 9 bases, with 24 bases between. This CDR3 has 15 amino acids. CDR3 DNA sequence: TGTGCTAGCCACGGGATCGAGATATCTTGGGGCACCATATATTTT. Protein sequence: CASHGIEISWGTIYF. The variable domain in full, completed from reference TRBV12-5 and TRBJ1-3, reads DARVTQTPRHKVTEMGQEVTMRCQPILGHNTVFWYRQTMMQGLELLAYFRNRAPLDDSGMPKDRFSAEMPDATLATLKIQPSEPRDSAVYFCASHGIEISWGTIYFGEGSWLTVV.